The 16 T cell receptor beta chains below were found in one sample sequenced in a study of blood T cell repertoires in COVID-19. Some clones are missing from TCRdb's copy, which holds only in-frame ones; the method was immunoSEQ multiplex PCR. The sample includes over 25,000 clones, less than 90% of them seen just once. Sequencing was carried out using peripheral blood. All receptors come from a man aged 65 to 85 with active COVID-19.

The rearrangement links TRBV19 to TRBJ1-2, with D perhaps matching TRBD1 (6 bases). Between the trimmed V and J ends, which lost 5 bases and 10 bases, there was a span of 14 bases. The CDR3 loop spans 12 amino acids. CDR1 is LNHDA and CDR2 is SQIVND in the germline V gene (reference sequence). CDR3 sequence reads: CASSFLTGDYTF. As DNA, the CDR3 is TGTGCCAGTAGTTTCCTGACAGGTGACTACACCTTC.

In nucleotides, the CDR3 is TGTGCCGCGGGGCCCTCTGGGGCCAACGTCCTGACTTTC. Translated, it gives CAAGPSGANVLTF. The chain uses TRBV28 and TRBJ2-6, with D possibly being TRBD2 (6 bases). Germline loops: CDR1 MDHEN, CDR2 SYDVKM. The CDR3 totals 13 residues. The V end was cut by 11 bases, the J end by 0 bases, with 8 bases between.

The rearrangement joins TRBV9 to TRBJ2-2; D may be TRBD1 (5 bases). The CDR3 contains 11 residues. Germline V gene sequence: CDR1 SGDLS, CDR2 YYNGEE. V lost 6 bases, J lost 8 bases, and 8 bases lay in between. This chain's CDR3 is CASKGVGELFF. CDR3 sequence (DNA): TGTGCCAGCAAAGGGGTAGGGGAGCTGTTTTTT.

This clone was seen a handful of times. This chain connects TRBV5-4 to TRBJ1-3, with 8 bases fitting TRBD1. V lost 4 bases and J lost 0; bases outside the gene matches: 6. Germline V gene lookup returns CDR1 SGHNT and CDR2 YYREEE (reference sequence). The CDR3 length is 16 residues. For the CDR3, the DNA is TGTGCCAGCAGCCGACAGGGGCTCGACTCTGGAAACACCATATATTTT. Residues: CASSRQGLDSGNTIYF.

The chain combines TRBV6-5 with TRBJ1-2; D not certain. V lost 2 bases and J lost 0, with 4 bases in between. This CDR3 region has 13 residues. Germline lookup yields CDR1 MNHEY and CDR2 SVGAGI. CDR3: CASSYDTNYGYTF. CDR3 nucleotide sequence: TGTGCCAGCAGTTACGACACTAACTATGGCTACACCTTC.

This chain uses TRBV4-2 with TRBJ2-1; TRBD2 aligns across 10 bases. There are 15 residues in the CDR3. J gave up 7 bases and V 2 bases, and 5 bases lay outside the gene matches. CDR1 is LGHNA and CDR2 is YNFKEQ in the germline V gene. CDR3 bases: TGTGCCAGCAGCCAACTAGCGGGAGTTGGAAATGAGCAGTTCTTC. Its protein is CASSQLAGVGNEQFF.

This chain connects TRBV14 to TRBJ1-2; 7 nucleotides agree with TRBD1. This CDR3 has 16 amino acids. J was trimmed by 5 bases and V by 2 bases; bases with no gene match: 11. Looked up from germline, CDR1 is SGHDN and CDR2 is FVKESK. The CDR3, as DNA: TGTGCCAGCAGCCAAACACAGGGGCAGGGTCGGTATGGCTACACCTTC. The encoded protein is CASSQTQGQGRYGYTF.

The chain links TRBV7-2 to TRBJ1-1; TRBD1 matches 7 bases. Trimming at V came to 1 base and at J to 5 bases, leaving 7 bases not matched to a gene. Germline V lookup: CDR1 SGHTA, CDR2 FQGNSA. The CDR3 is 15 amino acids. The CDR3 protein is CASSLDTGVGTEAFF. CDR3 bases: TGTGCCAGCAGCTTAGACACAGGGGTGGGTACTGAAGCTTTCTTT.

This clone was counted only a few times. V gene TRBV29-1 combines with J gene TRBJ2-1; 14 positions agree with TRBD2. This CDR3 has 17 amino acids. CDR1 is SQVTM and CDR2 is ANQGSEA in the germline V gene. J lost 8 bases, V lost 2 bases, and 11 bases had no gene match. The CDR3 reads CSVEIRLAGGPTDEQFF. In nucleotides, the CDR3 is TGCAGCGTTGAAATTAGACTAGCGGGAGGGCCTACGGATGAGCAGTTCTTC.

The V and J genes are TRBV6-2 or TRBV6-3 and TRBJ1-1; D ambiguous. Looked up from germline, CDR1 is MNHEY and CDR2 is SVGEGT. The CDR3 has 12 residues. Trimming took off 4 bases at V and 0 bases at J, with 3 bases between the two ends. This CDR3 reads CASSSVNTEAFF. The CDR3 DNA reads TGTGCCAGCAGTTCGGTGAACACTGAAGCTTTCTTT.

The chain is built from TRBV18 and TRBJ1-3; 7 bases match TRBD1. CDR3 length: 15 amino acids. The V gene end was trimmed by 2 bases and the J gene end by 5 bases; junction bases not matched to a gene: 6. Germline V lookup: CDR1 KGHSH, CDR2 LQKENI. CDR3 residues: CASSPGTAERNTIYF. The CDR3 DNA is TGTGCCAGCTCACCAGGGACAGCAGAAAGAAACACCATATATTTT.

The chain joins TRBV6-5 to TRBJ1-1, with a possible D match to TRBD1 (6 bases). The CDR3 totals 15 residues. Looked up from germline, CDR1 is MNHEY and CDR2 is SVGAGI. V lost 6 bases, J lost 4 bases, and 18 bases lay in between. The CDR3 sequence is CASRRKGGGPTEAFF. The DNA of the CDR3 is TGTGCCAGCAGAAGAAAGGGGGGGGGACCCACTGAAGCTTTCTTT.

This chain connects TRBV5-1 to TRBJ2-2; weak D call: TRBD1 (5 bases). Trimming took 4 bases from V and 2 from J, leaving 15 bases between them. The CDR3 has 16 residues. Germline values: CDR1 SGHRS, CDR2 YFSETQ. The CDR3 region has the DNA TGCGCCAGCAGCCTTGACAGAATCAAAAACACCGGGGAGCTGTTTTTT. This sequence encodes CASSLDRIKNTGELFF. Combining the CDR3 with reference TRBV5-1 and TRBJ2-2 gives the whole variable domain KAGVTQTPRYLIKTRGQQVTLSCSPISGHRSVSWYQQTPGQGLQFLFEYFSETQRNKGNFPGRFSGRQFSNSRSEMNVSTLELGDSALYLCASSLDRIKNTGELFFGEGSRLTVL.

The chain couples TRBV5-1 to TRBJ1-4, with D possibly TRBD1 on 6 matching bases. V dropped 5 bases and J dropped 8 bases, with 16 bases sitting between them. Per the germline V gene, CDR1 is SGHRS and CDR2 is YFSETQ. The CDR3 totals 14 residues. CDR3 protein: CASRQDRPGEKLFF. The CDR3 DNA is TGCGCCAGCAGACAAGACAGGCCCGGGGAAAAACTGTTTTTT.

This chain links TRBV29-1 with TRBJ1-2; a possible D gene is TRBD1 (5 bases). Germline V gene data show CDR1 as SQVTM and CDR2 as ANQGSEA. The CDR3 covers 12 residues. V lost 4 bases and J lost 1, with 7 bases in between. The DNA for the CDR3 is TGCAGCGTTGGTGACAGTAACTATGGCTACACCTTC. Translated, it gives CSVGDSNYGYTF. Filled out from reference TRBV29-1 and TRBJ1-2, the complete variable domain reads SAVISQKPSRDICQRGTSLTIQCQVDSQVTMMFWYRQQPGQSLTLIATANQGSEATYESGFVIDKFPISRPNLTFSTLTVSNMSPEDSSIYLCSVGDSNYGYTFGSGTRLTVV.

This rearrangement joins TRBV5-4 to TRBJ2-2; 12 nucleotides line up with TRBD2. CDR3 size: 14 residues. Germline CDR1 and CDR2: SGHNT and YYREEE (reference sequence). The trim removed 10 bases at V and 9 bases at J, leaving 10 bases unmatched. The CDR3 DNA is TGTGCCTACCTACTAGCGGGAGGAAATCGGGAGCTGTTTTTT. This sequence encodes CAYLLAGGNRELFF.